What follows are 30 T cell receptor beta chains derived from one specimen sequenced in a study of CD8 T cells in Susac syndrome. The RNA input was about 0.45 to 1 ug, and it was reverse transcribed with random hexamers. From the immunoSEQ multiplex PCR reads, TCRdb called clonotypes with MiXCR, one entry per CDR3 protein. The data hold tens of thousands of distinct CDR3 sequences, with roughly nine tenths observed a single time. Sequenced: CD8+ T cells from PBMCs. These receptor sequences come from a human donor in good health.

This chain joins TRBV30 and TRBJ2-2; D assignment may be TRBD1 or TRBD2 (6 bases each). The V end lost 2 bases, the J end lost 3 bases, and 10 bases lay between the germline ends. The CDR3 extends over 14 amino acids. CDR1 and CDR2 (germline): GTSNPN, SVGIG (reference sequence). The CDR3 protein is CAWSIGGDTGELFF. The CDR3, as DNA: TGTGCCTGGAGTATCGGGGGCGACACCGGGGAGCTGTTTTTT.

The chain links TRBV4-1 to TRBJ2-1, with D possibly being TRBD1 (5 bases). Trimming pared 1 base from V and 4 bases from J, leaving 8 bases between. Germline V lookup: CDR1 MGHRA, CDR2 YSYEKL. The CDR3 is 14 amino acids. CDR3 sequence reads: CASSQATDYNEQFF. The DNA for the CDR3 is TGCGCCAGCAGCCAAGCGACAGATTACAATGAGCAGTTCTTC.

The V call is TRBV4-1, the J call TRBJ2-1; 7 nucleotides match TRBD2. CDR1 is MGHRA, CDR2 YSYEKL, per germline. The CDR3 extends over 17 amino acids. V shed 4 bases, J shed 16 bases, and the junction held 25 bases outside the gene matches. The CDR3 coding sequence is TGCGCCAGCAGCCCCAAGATGGGGGGGGGATCCTACAATGAGCGTTTCTTC. This encodes CASSPKMGGGSYNERFF.

The chain links TRBV13 to TRBJ2-1; either TRBD1 or TRBD2 may supply D (5 bases each). V dropped 5 bases and J dropped 2 bases, with 19 bases sitting between them. The CDR3 is made up of 17 amino acids. Looked up from germline, CDR1 is PRHDT and CDR2 is FYEKMQ (reference sequence). CDR3 sequence (DNA): TGTGCCAGCAGCCGACTTTTAGAGGGGATAACCTACAATGAGCAGTTCTTC. This codes for CASSRLLEGITYNEQFF.

The V call is TRBV5-6, the J call TRBJ1-4, with D perhaps matching TRBD1 (6 bases). CDR3 length: 16 amino acids. Looked up from germline, CDR1 is SGHDT and CDR2 is YYEEEE. Deletions cut 0 bases from V and 6 bases from J, with 15 bases between. CDR3 protein: CASSLGQAGFDEKLFF. The CDR3 DNA reads TGTGCCAGCAGCTTGGGACAGGCCGGTTTCGATGAAAAACTGTTTTTT.

The chain joins TRBV13 to TRBJ2-1, with D unresolved. Germline values: CDR1 PRHDT, CDR2 FYEKMQ (reference sequence). V was cut by 4 bases and J by 4 bases, with 14 bases left in between. CDR3 size: 15 residues. In DNA form, the CDR3 reads TGTGCCAGCAGCTCCTCCGATTTGGGGTACAATGAGCAGTTCTTC. Encoded protein: CASSSSDLGYNEQFF.

The chain couples TRBV20-1 to TRBJ1-2; possible D gene TRBD1, 5 bases. This CDR3 contains 13 residues. The V gene's germline CDR1 is DFQATT and CDR2 SNEGSKA (reference sequence). V was clipped by 6 bases and J by 2 bases, with 13 bases between them. CDR3 DNA: TGCAGTGCGCAGGACACTGAGAACTATGGCTACACCTTC. It yields the protein CSAQDTENYGYTF.

The chain employs TRBV19 and TRBJ2-4, with D uncertain. Germline CDR1 and CDR2: LNHDA and SQIVND (reference sequence). Trimming took off 3 bases at V and 0 bases at J, with 9 bases between the two ends. This CDR3 has 15 amino acids. In DNA form, the CDR3 reads TGTGCCAGTAGTATGGTACTACTAGCCAAAAACATTCAGTACTTC. It specifies CASSMVLLAKNIQYF.

V usage is TRBV15 and J usage is TRBJ1-4; 9 bases align to TRBD1. J gave up 8 bases and V 8 bases, and 6 bases lay outside the gene matches. Per germline, CDR1 LNHNV and CDR2 YYDKDF (reference sequence). The CDR3 covers 13 residues. CDR3 DNA: TGTGCCACCTCCCGGACAGGGGTGGAAAAACTGTTTTTT. It codes for CATSRTGVEKLFF. Based on the CDR3 plus reference TRBV15 and TRBJ1-4, the full variable domain is DAMVIQNPRYQVTQFGKPVTLSCSQTLNHNVMYWYQQKSSQAPKLLFHYYDKDFNNEADTPDNFQSRRPNTSFCFLDIRSPGLGDTAMYLCATSRTGVEKLFFGSGTQLSVL.

The chain joins TRBV12-3 or TRBV12-4 to TRBJ2-5; D possibly corresponds to TRBD1 (6 bases). The V end lost 6 bases, the J end lost 0 bases, and 26 bases lay between the germline ends. The length of the CDR3 is 19 residues. The CDR3, as DNA: TGTGCCAGCAGCTCTGGGAGATTACCACAGGGATGGGACCAAGAGACCCAGTACTTC. Translated: CASSSGRLPQGWDQETQYF.

The chain employs TRBV6-6 and TRBJ2-1; D gene unclear. Between the trimmed V and J ends, which lost 10 bases and 10 bases, there was a span of 14 bases. The CDR3 totals 11 residues. Germline CDR1 and CDR2: MNHNY and SVGAGI (reference sequence). The CDR3 nucleotides read TGTGCCACTTTGGTGGGCGCGGAGCAGTTCTTC. Amino acids: CATLVGAEQFF.

This chain uses TRBV5-4 with TRBJ2-3; D is possibly TRBD1 (5 bases). The CDR3 covers 14 residues. Per the germline V gene, CDR1 is SGHNT and CDR2 is YYREEE (reference sequence). The V and J ends lost 0 bases and 6 bases respectively, with 11 bases between them. The CDR3 coding sequence is TGTGCCAGCAGCTTGGCCTTAGGGGCCGATACGCAGTATTTT. This gives the protein CASSLALGADTQYF.

The V call is TRBV7-9, the J call TRBJ1-2, with a possible D match to TRBD1 (6 bases). V was shortened by 4 bases and J by 4 bases, with 13 bases between the two germline ends. Germline assignment: CDR1 SEHNR and CDR2 FQNEAQ (reference sequence). The CDR3 runs to 14 residues. The chain's CDR3 is CASSSGHTAYGYTF. DNA for the CDR3: TGTGCCAGCAGCTCGGGACACACGGCCTATGGCTACACCTTC.

This clonotype turned up a few times. The rearrangement links TRBV7-8 to TRBJ2-2, with D tentatively TRBD1 (6 bases). Per germline, CDR1 SGHVS and CDR2 FQNEAQ. The V and J ends lost 4 bases and 7 bases respectively, with 13 bases between them. The CDR3 sequence is 14 residues long. CDR3: CASSSPGVVGELFF. CDR3 coding DNA: TGTGCCAGCAGCTCCCCAGGGGTGGTCGGGGAGCTGTTTTTT. The variable domain in full, completed from reference TRBV7-8 and TRBJ2-2, reads GAGVSQSPRYKVAKRGQDVALRCDPISGHVSLFWYQQALGQGPEFLTYFQNEAQLDKSGLPSDRFFAERPEGSVSTLKIQRTQQEDSAVYLCASSSPGVVGELFFGEGSRLTVL.

V and J are TRBV4-1 and TRBJ1-4; D is unclear. Trimming pared 0 bases from V and 3 bases from J, leaving 5 bases between. Germline V gene sequence: CDR1 MGHRA, CDR2 YSYEKL. The CDR3 loop spans 14 amino acids. The CDR3 protein is CASSQDSSNEKLFF. The CDR3 DNA reads TGCGCCAGCAGCCAAGATAGCTCTAATGAAAAACTGTTTTTT.

The genes are TRBV4-1 and TRBJ2-1; D could derive from TRBD1 or TRBD2 (6 bases each). Germline loops: CDR1 MGHRA, CDR2 YSYEKL. Trimming cost V 2 bases and J 3 bases, with 14 bases left between them. The CDR3 covers 16 residues. The CDR3 DNA reads TGCGCCAGCAGCCAATTGTGGGGGGCACTCTACAATGAGCAGTTCTTC. This sequence encodes CASSQLWGALYNEQFF.

The chain is built from TRBV27 and TRBJ2-3; 7 bases align to TRBD2. The CDR3 loop spans 16 amino acids. The germline V gene encodes CDR1 MNHEY and CDR2 SMNVEV (reference sequence). Trimming cost V 3 bases and J 1 base; bases outside gene matches: 7. The CDR3 nucleotides are TGTGCCAGCAGTTTTATCCAACGGGGGGGCACAGATACGCAGTATTTT. As protein: CASSFIQRGGTDTQYF.

The chain recombines TRBV6-2 or TRBV6-3 with TRBJ2-1; D is undetermined. The germline CDR1 and CDR2 sequences are MNHEY and SVGEGT. The ends were cut back, 8 bases at V and 3 bases at J, with 14 bases in the middle. The CDR3 sequence is 14 residues long. CDR3 sequence: CASETASNYNEQFF. CDR3 nucleotides: TGTGCCAGCGAGACGGCAAGCAACTACAATGAGCAGTTCTTC.

The chain couples TRBV29-1 to TRBJ1-5; a weak D match, TRBD1 (5 bases). CDR3 length equals 14 residues. The germline V gene has CDR1 SQVTM and CDR2 ANQGSEA. Trimming pared 4 bases from V and 0 bases from J, leaving 10 bases between. The CDR3 DNA sequence: TGCAGCGTTGCCGGGGGGAATAGCAATCAGCCCCAGCATTTT. Residues: CSVAGGNSNQPQHF.

V usage is TRBV12-3 or TRBV12-4 and J usage is TRBJ1-1, with no clear D. The CDR3 runs to 15 residues. Between the trimmed V and J ends, which lost 4 bases and 1 base, there was a span of 13 bases. The CDR3 region has the DNA TGTGCCAGCAGTTCGGAGGAGGGATGGAACACTGAAGCTTTCTTT. Translated, it gives CASSSEEGWNTEAFF.

The chain couples TRBV10-3 to TRBJ2-1, with 10 bases fitting TRBD2. CDR1 and CDR2 (germline): ENHRY, SYGVKD. This CDR3 contains 15 residues. V gave up 1 base and J gave up 8 bases; unmatched junction bases: 5. The CDR3: CAISELVAGGYEQFF. The DNA for the CDR3 is TGTGCCATCAGTGAGTTGGTAGCGGGGGGATATGAGCAGTTCTTC.

The rearrangement uses TRBV9 and TRBJ2-3; 10 bases agree with TRBD2. V was pared by 3 bases and J by 1 base, with 5 bases of the junction left unmatched. CDR1 and CDR2 from the germline V gene are SGDLS and YYNGEE. This CDR3 is 16 amino acids long. CDR3 residues: CASSEASGGGTDTQYF. CDR3 bases: TGTGCCAGCAGCGAGGCTAGCGGGGGAGGCACAGATACGCAGTATTTT.

This sequence joins TRBV3-1 and TRBJ1-1; no reliable D call. Germline V gene sequence: CDR1 LGHDT, CDR2 YNNKEL (reference sequence). The CDR3 is 14 residues long. The ends were cut back, 1 base at V and 3 bases at J, with 9 bases in the middle. This CDR3 reads CASSQGAVHTEAFF. The CDR3 DNA reads TGTGCCAGCAGCCAAGGGGCGGTGCACACTGAAGCTTTCTTT.

The sample holds one count of this clonotype. This chain connects TRBV25-1 to TRBJ2-2; possibly TRBD1 for D (5 bases). The germline V gene has CDR1 MGHDK and CDR2 SYGVNS. The V and J ends lost 3 bases and 1 base respectively, with 9 bases between them. The CDR3 extends over 15 amino acids. The DNA for the CDR3 is TGTGCCAGCAGTGATCCCGACAGGAACACCGGGGAGCTGTTTTTT. As protein: CASSDPDRNTGELFF.

The chain combines TRBV7-2 with TRBJ2-1, with TRBD1 as a possible D gene (6 bases). Germline CDR1 SGHTA, CDR2 FQGNSA. The CDR3 extends over 16 amino acids. The germline V and J ends were trimmed by 3 bases and 3 bases, with 15 bases remaining between them. The CDR3 bases are TGTGCCAGCAGCTTGGTACAGGGTTATTACTACAATGAGCAGTTCTTC. Translation: CASSLVQGYYYNEQFF.

This clonotype is a singleton in its sample. The genes are TRBV2 and TRBJ1-1, with D unresolved. V lost 2 bases and J 3 bases, leaving 7 bases between the germline ends. The germline gives CDR1 SNHLY, CDR2 FYNNEI. This CDR3 has 13 amino acids. In nucleotides, the CDR3 is TGTGCCAGCAGTGAATATCGGGACACTGAAGCTTTCTTT. This encodes CASSEYRDTEAFF.

The rearrangement uses TRBV10-3 and TRBJ2-3, with TRBD1 matching over 10 bases. Trimming at V came to 3 bases and at J to 7 bases, leaving 10 bases not matched to a gene. The CDR3 consists of 16 residues. Germline CDR1 and CDR2: ENHRY and SYGVKD. The CDR3 DNA sequence: TGTGCCATCAGTGACCCCCCGGGACAGGGGTCCAATACGCAGTATTTT. It specifies CAISDPPGQGSNTQYF.

In this sample, this clonotype turned up once. The chain recombines TRBV19 with TRBJ2-3; D is possibly TRBD2 (5 bases). With 0 bases removed from V and 6 bases from J, the gap between germline ends came to 22 bases. This CDR3 comprises 18 residues. CDR1 is LNHDA and CDR2 is SQIVND in the germline V gene (reference sequence). The DNA for the CDR3 is TGTGCCAGTAGTATAGATTTAGAGGGAGACCAGAGCCGGGATACGCAGTATTTT. It specifies CASSIDLEGDQSRDTQYF.

The rearrangement links TRBV6-6 to TRBJ1-1, with 8 bases matching TRBD1. From germline, CDR1 is MNHNY and CDR2 SVGAGI (reference sequence). The CDR3 contains 14 residues. Germline trimming cut 6 bases from V and 0 bases from J; bases unmatched to any gene: 3. The CDR3 sequence is CASRRGQVNTEAFF. CDR3 sequence (DNA): TGTGCCAGCAGAAGGGGACAGGTGAACACTGAAGCTTTCTTT.

The chain recombines TRBV9 with TRBJ1-2; TRBD1 agrees at 9 bases. With 3 bases clipped from V and 3 bases from J, the junction kept 12 bases outside the gene matches. CDR3 length: 17 residues. Germline loops: CDR1 SGDLS, CDR2 YYNGEE. This chain's CDR3 is CASSATGQGKKDYGYTF. The CDR3 DNA follows: TGTGCCAGCAGCGCGACGGGACAGGGAAAGAAGGACTATGGCTACACCTTC.